Below are 5 T cell receptor beta chains sequenced from a single sample in a study of T cells in Graves' hyperthyroidism and ophthalmopathy. RNA transcripts gave rise to amplified TCR beta CDR3 regions. First-round RT-PCR of the TCR CDR3 relied on the HTBI primer set. TCRdb used MiXCR to reprocess the multiplex PCR reads, holding one entry per CDR3 protein. The sample carries almost 600,000 distinct CDR3 sequences, approximately 14% recorded once. The sample was blood. These receptors were obtained from a woman in her twenties or thirties with Graves' hyperthyroidism that later progressed to Graves' ophthalmopathy.

This clonotype was seen many times. The chain joins TRBV4-3 to TRBJ2-1; D call uncertain. This CDR3 has 13 amino acids. The germline V gene has CDR1 LGHNA and CDR2 YSLEER. The V end lost 0 bases, the J end lost 6 bases, and 6 bases lay between the germline ends. The chain's CDR3 is CASSQEGRNEQFF. Here the CDR3 DNA reads TGCGCCAGCAGCCAAGAAGGTCGCAATGAGCAGTTCTTC.

The rearrangement joins TRBV19 to TRBJ2-7, with 7 bases aligning to TRBD2. The CDR3 has 16 amino acids. Losses at the gene ends were 1 base for V and 5 bases for J; bases not matched to a gene: 11. Germline CDR1 LNHDA, CDR2 SQIVND (reference sequence). The CDR3 protein is CASSIAGGYNEDEQYF. The CDR3 coding sequence is TGTGCCAGTAGTATAGCGGGAGGATACAACGAGGACGAGCAGTACTTC.

This clonotype has ten or more counts. The chain links TRBV2 to TRBJ2-2; no reliable D call. From germline, CDR1 is SNHLY and CDR2 FYNNEI. The CDR3 consists of 13 residues. Trimming removed 6 bases from V and 5 bases from J, with 10 bases in between. The CDR3 loop is CASRRQSTGELFF. Written as DNA, the CDR3 is TGTGCCAGCAGAAGACAAAGTACCGGGGAGCTGTTTTTT.

About this clonotype itself: A much more abundant neighbour one base away suggests this may be a read error. The chain links TRBV9 to TRBJ2-7, with TRBD2 matching 8 bases. This CDR3 region has 17 residues. The germline V gene has CDR1 SGDLS and CDR2 YYNGEE. J gave up 2 bases and V 4 bases, and 14 bases lay outside the gene matches. This chain's CDR3 is CASSIPGLVEGTYEQYF. CDR3 nucleotides: TGTGCCAGCAGCATCCCGGGACTAGTGGAAGGCACCTACGAGCAGTACTTC. Combining the CDR3 with reference TRBV9 and TRBJ2-7 gives the whole variable domain DSGVTQTPKHLITATGQRVTLRCSPRSGDLSVYWYQQSLDQGLQFLIQYYNGEERAKGNILERFSAQQFPDLHSELNLSSLELGDSALYFCASSIPGLVEGTYEQYFGPGTRLTVT.

A few counts support this clonotype. Mismatch with germline at one junction end may stem from a read error. The chain joins TRBV6-2 or TRBV6-3 to TRBJ1-2; D may be TRBD1 (5 bases). This CDR3 spans 11 amino acids. CDR1 and CDR2 (germline): MNHEY, SVGEGT. CDR3 in amino acids: CASTKGDGHAF. DNA for the CDR3: TGTGCCAGCACCAAGGGAGATGGACATGCCTTC.